The 10 T cell receptor beta chains presented below share a single source sample, sequenced in a study of technical replicates of blood from several donors. Assay used: immunoSEQ multiplex PCR; TCRdb lists only in-frame clones, some missing. The table has about 73,000 clones, roughly nine tenths seen once. The sequenced material came from PBMCs. These receptor sequences come from a human donor in good health. Some clones in this sample may be carry-over from other donors' samples.

The chain employs TRBV11-2 and TRBJ2-1; a weak D match, TRBD2 (7 bases). V was trimmed by 6 bases and J by 16 bases, leaving 19 bases between them. From germline, CDR1 is SGHAT and CDR2 FQNNGV. The CDR3 contains 12 residues. CDR3 nucleotide sequence: TGTGCCAGCAGTCAAGCCAGGGGACTAAACTTCTTC. Amino acid sequence: CASSQARGLNFF.

This chain links TRBV18 with TRBJ2-3; D not resolved. V was clipped by 3 bases and J by 6 bases, with 7 bases between them. The germline V gene has CDR1 KGHSH and CDR2 LQKENI. This CDR3 spans 12 amino acids. The CDR3 sequence is CASSPFIDTQYF. Written as DNA, the CDR3 is TGTGCCAGCTCACCTTTTATCGATACGCAGTATTTT.

The chain couples TRBV13 to TRBJ2-7; no definite D call. Trimming took off 1 base at V and 2 bases at J, with 9 bases between the two ends. The CDR3 contains 14 residues. The germline gives CDR1 PRHDT, CDR2 FYEKMQ (reference sequence). CDR3 loop: CASSLEMWPYEQYF. As DNA, the CDR3 is TGTGCCAGCAGCTTAGAAATGTGGCCCTACGAGCAGTACTTC.

This rearrangement joins TRBV15 to TRBJ2-2; D gene uncertain. CDR3 size: 11 residues. Trimming removed 3 bases at V and 9 bases at J, with 5 bases between. In germline, CDR1 is LNHNV, CDR2 YYDKDF (reference sequence). The CDR3 region is CATSSVRELFF. CDR3 nucleotides: TGTGCCACCAGCAGTGTCAGGGAGCTGTTTTTT.

The J gene is TRBJ1-2, the V gene TRBV2, with 7 bases aligning to TRBD1. The CDR3 length is 16 residues. After removal of 4 bases from V and 1 base from J, the junction contained 9 bases not matched to a gene. Germline V CDR1 and CDR2: SNHLY, FYNNEI. The CDR3 loop reads CASSGTRQGGNYGYTF. The CDR3 nucleotides are TGTGCCAGCAGTGGGACGAGACAGGGAGGTAACTATGGCTACACCTTC.

The chain links TRBV6-4 to TRBJ1-4; D is undetermined. Trimming shortened V by 4 bases and J by 5 bases, and 11 bases separated the two germline ends. CDR3 size: 14 residues. Germline V gives CDR1 MRHNA, CDR2 SNTAGT. The CDR3 DNA reads as TGTGCCAGCAGTGCCGGCGGTCAGAATGAAAAACTGTTTTTT. Encoded protein: CASSAGGQNEKLFF.

This clone was observed a few times. J is TRBJ2-3 and V is TRBV7-8; 11 bases map to TRBD2. This CDR3 spans 15 amino acids. With 4 bases clipped from V and 1 base from J, the junction kept 1 base outside the gene matches. The germline CDR1 and CDR2 sequences are SGHVS and FQNEAQ. The CDR3 loop reads CASSSLAGGTDTQYF. DNA for the CDR3: TGTGCCAGCAGCTCACTAGCGGGGGGCACAGATACGCAGTATTTT.

The J gene is TRBJ1-2, the V gene TRBV6-1; no definite D call. The CDR3 runs 16 residues. In germline, CDR1 is MNHNS, CDR2 SASEGT. Trimming left V 0 bases short and J 4 bases short, with 15 bases between. DNA for the CDR3: TGTGCCAGCAGTGAAGCTTTGGGTGCGTCAGGCTATGGCTACACCTTC. It translates to CASSEALGASGYGYTF.

The chain is built from TRBV4-1 and TRBJ1-6; D possibly corresponds to TRBD1 (6 bases). CDR3 length equals 18 residues. In germline, CDR1 is MGHRA, CDR2 YSYEKL. The ends were cut back, 0 bases at V and 0 bases at J, with 12 bases in the middle. For the CDR3, the DNA is TGCGCCAGCAGCCAAGATACAGGGACAAGCTCCTATAATTCACCCCTCCACTTT. It is translated as CASSQDTGTSSYNSPLHF.

The CDR3 nucleotides read TGTGCCAGTAGTACGGACAATGAGCAGTTCTTC. It encodes CASSTDNEQFF. The gene calls are TRBV19 and TRBJ2-1; D gene unclear. The CDR3 covers 11 residues. Looked up from germline, CDR1 is LNHDA and CDR2 is SQIVND (reference sequence). Trimming removed 4 bases at V and 5 bases at J, with 3 bases between.